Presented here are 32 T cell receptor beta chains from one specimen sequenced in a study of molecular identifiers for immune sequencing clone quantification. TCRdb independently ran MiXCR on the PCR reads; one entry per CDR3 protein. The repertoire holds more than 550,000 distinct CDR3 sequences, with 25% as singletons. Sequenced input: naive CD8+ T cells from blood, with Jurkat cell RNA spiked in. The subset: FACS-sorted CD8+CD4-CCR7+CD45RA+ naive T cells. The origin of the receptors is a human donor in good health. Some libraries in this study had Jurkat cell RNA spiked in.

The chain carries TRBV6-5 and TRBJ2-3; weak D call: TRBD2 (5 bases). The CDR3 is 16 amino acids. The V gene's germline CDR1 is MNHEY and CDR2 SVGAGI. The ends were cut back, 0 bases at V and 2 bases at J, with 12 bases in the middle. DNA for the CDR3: TGTGCCAGCAGTTACTCTAGCGAGAGGTTCACAGATACGCAGTATTTT. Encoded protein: CASSYSSERFTDTQYF.

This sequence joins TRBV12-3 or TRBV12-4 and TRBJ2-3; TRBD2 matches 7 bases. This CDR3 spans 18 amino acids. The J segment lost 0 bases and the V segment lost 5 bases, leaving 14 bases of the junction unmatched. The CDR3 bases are TGTGCCAGCAGTCCCGATCGGGGGGAGGGTAACAGCACAGATACGCAGTATTTT. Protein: CASSPDRGEGNSTDTQYF.

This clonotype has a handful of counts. The CDR3: CASSFLGVTYEQYF. DNA of the CDR3: TGTGCCAGCAGCTTCTTGGGAGTAACCTACGAGCAGTACTTC. The V and J genes are TRBV7-2 and TRBJ2-7; maybe TRBD2 (5 bases). Per germline, CDR1 SGHTA and CDR2 FQGNSA. This CDR3 region has 14 residues. Trimming took 3 bases from V and 2 from J, leaving 11 bases between them.

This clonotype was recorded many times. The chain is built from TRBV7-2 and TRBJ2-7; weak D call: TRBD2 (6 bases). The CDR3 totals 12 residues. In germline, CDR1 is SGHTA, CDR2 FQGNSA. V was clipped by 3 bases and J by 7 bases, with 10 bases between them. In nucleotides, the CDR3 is TGTGCCAGCAGCTTTGGAGGGCAGGAGCAGTACTTC. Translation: CASSFGGQEQYF.

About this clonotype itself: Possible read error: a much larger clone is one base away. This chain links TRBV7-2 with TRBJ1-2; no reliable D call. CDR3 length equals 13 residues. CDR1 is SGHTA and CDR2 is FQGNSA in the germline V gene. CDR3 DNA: TGTGCCAGCAGCTTAGGAGGCCTGCAAGGCTACCCCTTC. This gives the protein CASSLGGLQGYPF.

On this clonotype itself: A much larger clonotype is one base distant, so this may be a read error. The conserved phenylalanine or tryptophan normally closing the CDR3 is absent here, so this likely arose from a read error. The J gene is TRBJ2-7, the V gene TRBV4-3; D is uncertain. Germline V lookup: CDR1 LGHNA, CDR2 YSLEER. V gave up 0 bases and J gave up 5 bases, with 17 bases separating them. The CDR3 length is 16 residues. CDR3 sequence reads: CASSQDRGRTYHEQYY. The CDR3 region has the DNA TGCGCCAGCAGCCAAGATCGAGGTCGTACGTACCACGAGCAGTACTAC.

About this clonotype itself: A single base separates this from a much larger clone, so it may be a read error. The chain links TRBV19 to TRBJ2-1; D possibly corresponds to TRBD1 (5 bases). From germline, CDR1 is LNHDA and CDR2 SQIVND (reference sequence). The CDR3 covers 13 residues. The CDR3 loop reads CASSILGHGEQSF. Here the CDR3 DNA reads TGTGCCAGTAGTATCCTCGGACACGGTGAGCAGTCCTTC.

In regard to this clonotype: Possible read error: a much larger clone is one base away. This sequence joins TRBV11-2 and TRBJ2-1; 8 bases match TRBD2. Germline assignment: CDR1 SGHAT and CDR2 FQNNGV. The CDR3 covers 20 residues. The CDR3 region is CASSSLPGLDASGSYNEQLF. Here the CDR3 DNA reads TGTGCCAGCAGCTCCCTCCCGGGACTAGATGCGTCCGGCTCCTACAATGAGCAGCTCTTC.

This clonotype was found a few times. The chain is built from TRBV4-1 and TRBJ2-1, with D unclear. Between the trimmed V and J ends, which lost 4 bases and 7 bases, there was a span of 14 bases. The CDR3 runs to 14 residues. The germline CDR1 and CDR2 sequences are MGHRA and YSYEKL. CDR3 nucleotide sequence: TGCGCCAGCAGCCGAGCCTCCAATGGGAATGAGCAGTTCTTC. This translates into CASSRASNGNEQFF.

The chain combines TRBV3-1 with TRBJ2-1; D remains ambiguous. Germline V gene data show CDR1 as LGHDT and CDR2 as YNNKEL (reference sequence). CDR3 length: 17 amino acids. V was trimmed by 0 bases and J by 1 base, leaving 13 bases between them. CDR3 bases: TGTGCCAGCAGCCAAGATGTGTGGGCTGGTTCCTACAATGAGCAGTTCTTC. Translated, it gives CASSQDVWAGSYNEQFF.

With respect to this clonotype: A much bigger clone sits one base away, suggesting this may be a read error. CDR3 residues: CASSEGTLFGTEQCF. CDR3 bases: TGTGCCAGCAGCGAAGGGACCTTATTCGGGACCGAGCAGTGCTTC. The rearrangement uses TRBV25-1 and TRBJ2-7; D may match TRBD1 or TRBD2 (5 bases each). This CDR3 is built from 15 residues. Germline V gene lookup returns CDR1 MGHDK and CDR2 SYGVNS.

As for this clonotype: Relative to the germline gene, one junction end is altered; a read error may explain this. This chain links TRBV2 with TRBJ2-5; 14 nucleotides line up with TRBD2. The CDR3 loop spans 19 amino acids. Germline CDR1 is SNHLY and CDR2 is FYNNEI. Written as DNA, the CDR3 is TGTGCCAGCAGTCGGTGGCCCGGGACTAGCGGGGGCGAACAAGGGACCCAGTACTTC. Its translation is CASSRWPGTSGGEQGTQYF.

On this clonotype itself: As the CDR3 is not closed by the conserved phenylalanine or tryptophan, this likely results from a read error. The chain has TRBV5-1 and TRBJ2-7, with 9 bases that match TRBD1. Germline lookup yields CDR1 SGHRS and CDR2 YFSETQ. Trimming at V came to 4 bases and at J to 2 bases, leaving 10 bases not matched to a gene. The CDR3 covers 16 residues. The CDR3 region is CASSKTTGTGPYEQYS. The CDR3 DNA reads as TGCGCCAGCAGCAAAACAACCGGGACAGGGCCCTACGAGCAGTACTCC.

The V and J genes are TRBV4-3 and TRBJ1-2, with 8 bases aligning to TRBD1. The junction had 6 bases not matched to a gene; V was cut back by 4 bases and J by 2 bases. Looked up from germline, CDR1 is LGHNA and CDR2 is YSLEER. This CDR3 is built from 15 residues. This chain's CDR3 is CASSPDRENNYGYTF. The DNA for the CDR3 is TGCGCCAGCAGCCCGGACAGGGAAAACAACTATGGCTACACCTTC.

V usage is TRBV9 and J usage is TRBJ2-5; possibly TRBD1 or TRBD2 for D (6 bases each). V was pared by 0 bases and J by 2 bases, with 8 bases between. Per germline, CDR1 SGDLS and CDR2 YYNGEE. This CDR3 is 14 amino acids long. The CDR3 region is CASSVAGAQETQYF. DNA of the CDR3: TGTGCCAGCAGCGTAGCGGGGGCTCAAGAGACCCAGTACTTC.

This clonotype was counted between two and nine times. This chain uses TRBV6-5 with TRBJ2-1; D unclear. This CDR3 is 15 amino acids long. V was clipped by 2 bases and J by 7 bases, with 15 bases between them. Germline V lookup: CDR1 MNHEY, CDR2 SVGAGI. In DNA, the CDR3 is TGTGCCAGCAGTTACAGTGTTGGGCCCATAAATGAGCAGTTCTTC. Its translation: CASSYSVGPINEQFF.

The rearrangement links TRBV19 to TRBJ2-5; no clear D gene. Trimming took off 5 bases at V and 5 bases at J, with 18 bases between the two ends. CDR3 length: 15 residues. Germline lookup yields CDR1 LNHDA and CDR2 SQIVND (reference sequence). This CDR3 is CASSLYTSLGETQYF. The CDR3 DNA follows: TGTGCCAGTAGTCTTTACACGAGCCTTGGGGAGACCCAGTACTTC.

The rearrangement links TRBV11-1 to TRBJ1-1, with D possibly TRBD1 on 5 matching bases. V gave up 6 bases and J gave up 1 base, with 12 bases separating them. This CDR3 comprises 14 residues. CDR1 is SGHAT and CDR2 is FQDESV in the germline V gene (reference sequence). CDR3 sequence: CASSYWDANTEAFF. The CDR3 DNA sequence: TGTGCCAGCAGTTACTGGGACGCGAACACTGAAGCTTTCTTT.

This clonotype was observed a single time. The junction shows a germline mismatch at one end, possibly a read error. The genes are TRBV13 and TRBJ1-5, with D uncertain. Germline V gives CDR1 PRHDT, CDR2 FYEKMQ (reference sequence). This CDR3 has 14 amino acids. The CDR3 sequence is CASSLGGSNHPQHF. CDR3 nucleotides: TGTGCCAGCAGCTTAGGCGGTAGCAATCACCCCCAGCATTTT.

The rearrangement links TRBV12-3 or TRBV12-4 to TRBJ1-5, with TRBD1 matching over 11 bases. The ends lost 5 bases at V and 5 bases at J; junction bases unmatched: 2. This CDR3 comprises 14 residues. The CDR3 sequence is CASSGQGAYQPQHF. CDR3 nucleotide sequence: TGTGCCAGCAGTGGACAGGGGGCTTATCAGCCCCAGCATTTT.

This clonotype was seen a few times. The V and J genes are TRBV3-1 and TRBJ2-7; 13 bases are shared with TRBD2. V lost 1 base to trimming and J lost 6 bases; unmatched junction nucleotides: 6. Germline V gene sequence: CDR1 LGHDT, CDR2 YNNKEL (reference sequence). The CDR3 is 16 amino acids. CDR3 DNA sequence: TGTGCCAGCAGCCAAGGAACCGGACTAGCGGGAGTCGAGCAGTACTTC. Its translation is CASSQGTGLAGVEQYF.

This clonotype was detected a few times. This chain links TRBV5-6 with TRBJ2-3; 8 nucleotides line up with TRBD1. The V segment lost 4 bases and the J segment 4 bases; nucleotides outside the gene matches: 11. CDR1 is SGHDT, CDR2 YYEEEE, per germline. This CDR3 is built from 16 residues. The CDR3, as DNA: TGTGCCAGCAGCACTTCGACAGGGGACAGTTCAGATACGCAGTATTTT. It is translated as CASSTSTGDSSDTQYF.

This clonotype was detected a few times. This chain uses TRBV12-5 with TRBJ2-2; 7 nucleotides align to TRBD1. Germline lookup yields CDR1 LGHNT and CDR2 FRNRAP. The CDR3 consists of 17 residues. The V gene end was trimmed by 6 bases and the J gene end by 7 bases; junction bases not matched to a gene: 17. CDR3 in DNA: TGTGCTAGTGGCCATCTTGGGATAGGGGGCGTAGGCGGGGAGCTGTTTTTT. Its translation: CASGHLGIGGVGGELFF.

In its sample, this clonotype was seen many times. The CDR3 nucleotides are TGCAGCGTTGAAGTGGAGAATCGGCGCACTGAAGCTTTCTTT. This sequence encodes CSVEVENRRTEAFF. The chain combines TRBV29-1 with TRBJ1-1, with D uncertain. The CDR3 spans 14 residues. Trimming shortened V by 1 base and J by 4 bases, and 13 bases separated the two germline ends. Looked up from germline, CDR1 is SQVTM and CDR2 is ANQGSEA.

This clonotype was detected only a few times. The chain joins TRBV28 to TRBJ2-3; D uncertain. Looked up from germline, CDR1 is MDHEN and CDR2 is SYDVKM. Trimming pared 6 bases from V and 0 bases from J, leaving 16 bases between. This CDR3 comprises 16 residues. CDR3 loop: CASSHIIQVSTDTQYF. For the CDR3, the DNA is TGTGCCAGCAGCCACATAATCCAGGTCAGCACAGATACGCAGTATTTT. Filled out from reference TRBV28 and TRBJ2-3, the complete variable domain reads DVKVTQSSRYLVKRTGEKVFLECVQDMDHENMFWYRQDPGLGLRLIYFSYDVKMKEKGDIPEGYSVSREKKERFSLILESASTNQTSMYLCASSHIIQVSTDTQYFGPGTRLTVL.

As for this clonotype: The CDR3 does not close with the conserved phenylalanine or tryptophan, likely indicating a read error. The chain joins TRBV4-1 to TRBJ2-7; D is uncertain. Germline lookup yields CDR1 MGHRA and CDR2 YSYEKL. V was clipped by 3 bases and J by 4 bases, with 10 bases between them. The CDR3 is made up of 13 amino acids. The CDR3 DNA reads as TGCGCCAGCAGCCACGGAACCGGGTACGAGCAGTACATC. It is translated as CASSHGTGYEQYI.

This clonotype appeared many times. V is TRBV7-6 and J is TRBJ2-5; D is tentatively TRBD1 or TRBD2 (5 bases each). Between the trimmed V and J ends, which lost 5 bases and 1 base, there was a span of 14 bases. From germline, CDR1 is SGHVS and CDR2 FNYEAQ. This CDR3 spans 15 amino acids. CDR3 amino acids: CASSDRPGPQETQYF. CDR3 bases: TGTGCCAGCAGCGACCGACCGGGACCCCAAGAGACCCAGTACTTC.

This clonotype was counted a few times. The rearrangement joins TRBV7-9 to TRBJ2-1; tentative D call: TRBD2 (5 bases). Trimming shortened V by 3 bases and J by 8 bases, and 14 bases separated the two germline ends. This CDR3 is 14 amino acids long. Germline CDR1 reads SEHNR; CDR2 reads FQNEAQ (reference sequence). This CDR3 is CASSLSVAWDEQFF. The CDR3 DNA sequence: TGTGCCAGCAGCTTGTCTGTAGCGTGGGATGAGCAGTTCTTC.

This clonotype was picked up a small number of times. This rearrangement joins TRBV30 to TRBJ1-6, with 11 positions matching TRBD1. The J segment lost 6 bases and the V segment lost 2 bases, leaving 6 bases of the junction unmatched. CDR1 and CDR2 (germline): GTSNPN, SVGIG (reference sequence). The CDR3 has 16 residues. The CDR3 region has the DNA TGTGCCTGGAGTTATGGACAGGGGGCCGGTAATTCACCCCTCCACTTT. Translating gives CAWSYGQGAGNSPLHF.

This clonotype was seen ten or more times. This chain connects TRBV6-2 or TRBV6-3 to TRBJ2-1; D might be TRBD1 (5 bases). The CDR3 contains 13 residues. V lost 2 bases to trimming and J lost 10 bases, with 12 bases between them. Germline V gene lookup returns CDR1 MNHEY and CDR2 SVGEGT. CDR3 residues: CASSYNAGNEQFF. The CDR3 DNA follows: TGTGCCAGCAGTTACAACGCAGGGAACGAGCAGTTCTTC.

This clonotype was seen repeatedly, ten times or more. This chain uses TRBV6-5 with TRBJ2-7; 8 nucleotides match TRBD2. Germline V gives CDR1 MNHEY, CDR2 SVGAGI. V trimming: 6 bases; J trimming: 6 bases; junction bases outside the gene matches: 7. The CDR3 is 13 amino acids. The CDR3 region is CASRPGTSAEQYF. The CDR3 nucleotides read TGTGCCAGCAGACCCGGGACTAGTGCCGAGCAGTACTTC.

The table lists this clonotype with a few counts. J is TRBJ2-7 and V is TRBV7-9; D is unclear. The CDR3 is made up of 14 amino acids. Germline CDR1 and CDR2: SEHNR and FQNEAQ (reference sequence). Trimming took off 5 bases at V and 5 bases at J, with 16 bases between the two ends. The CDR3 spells CASSHLHLPNEQYF. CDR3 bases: TGTGCCAGCAGCCATCTACATCTGCCTAACGAGCAGTACTTC.